This T cell receptor beta chain was documented in a study of T cell repertoires in cytomegalovirus infection. In the study overall: In public TCR beta signatures, there were indications of both CMV infection and matching HLA type.

The V end was cut by 4 bases, the J end by 0 bases, with 20 bases between. The CDR3 runs to 18 residues. Germline assignment: CDR1 ENHRY and CDR2 SYGVKD. As for this clonotype: A single base separates this from a much larger clone, so it may be a read error.

TCRdb processed the reads anew with MiXCR; each CDR3 protein has one entry. The sample holds 630,000 or so distinct CDR3 sequences, roughly 24% seen once. The sequenced sample consisted of CD8+ T cells from PBMCs. The TCR originated in a human donor in good health (CMV status not recorded). Some clones in this sample may be carry-over from other donors' samples. This chain connects TRBV10-3 to TRBJ2-3; either TRBD1 or TRBD2 may fit D (6 bases each). CDR3 nucleotide sequence: TGTGCCATCAGTGTTCGCCTAGTGGGGGGCGCTAGCACAGATACGCAGTATTTT. This sequence encodes CAISVRLVGGASTDTQYF.